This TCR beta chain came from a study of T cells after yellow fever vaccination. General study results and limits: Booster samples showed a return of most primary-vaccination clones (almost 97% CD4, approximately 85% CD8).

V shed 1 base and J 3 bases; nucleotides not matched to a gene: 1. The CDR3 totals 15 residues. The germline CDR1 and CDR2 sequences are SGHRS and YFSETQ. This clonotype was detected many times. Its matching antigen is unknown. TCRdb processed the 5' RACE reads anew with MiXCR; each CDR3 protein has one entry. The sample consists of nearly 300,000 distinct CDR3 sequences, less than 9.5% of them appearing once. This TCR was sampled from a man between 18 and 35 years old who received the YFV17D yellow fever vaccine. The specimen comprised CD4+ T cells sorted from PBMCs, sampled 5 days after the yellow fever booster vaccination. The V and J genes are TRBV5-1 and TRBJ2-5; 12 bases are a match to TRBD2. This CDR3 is CASSLRTSGEETQYF. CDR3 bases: TGCGCCAGCAGCTTGCGGACTAGCGGGGAAGAGACCCAGTACTTC.